The clone carrying this TCR beta chain was found once. The antigen is undetermined. These data are taken from a study of siplizumab effects on memory and regulatory T cells. General observations from the study: In the presence of siplizumab, alloreactive sequences traceable to unstimulated CD4+ memory cells were significantly reduced.

Losses at the gene ends were 0 bases for V and 6 bases for J; bases not matched to a gene: 10. Germline V gene sequence: CDR1 SGHNT, CDR2 YYREEE (reference sequence). The CDR3 contains 16 residues. The repertoire was sequenced with immunoSEQ multiplex PCR; TCRdb's copy has only in-frame clones and lacks some. This sample carries approximately 98,000 clones, 85% to 95% of them seen once, and the ten largest clones take roughly 1.3%. The chain joins TRBV5-4 to TRBJ2-3, with TRBD2 matching over 7 bases. The receptor was derived from a human donor in good health. Sequencing was done on a sample of non-Treg CD4+ T cells sorted from blood. The CDR3 sequence: CASSLVVRDYTDTQYF. For the CDR3, the DNA is TGTGCCAGCAGCTTGGTAGTACGGGACTACACTGATACGCAGTATTTT. Combining the CDR3 with reference TRBV5-4 and TRBJ2-3 gives the whole variable domain ETGVTQSPTHLIKTRGQQVTLRCSSQSGHNTVSWYQQALGQGPQFIFQYYREEENGRGNFPPRFSGLQFPNYSSELNVNALELDDSALYLCASSLVVRDYTDTQYFGPGTRLTVL.